The 31 T cell receptor beta chains below were found in one sample sequenced in a study of cytomegalovirus exposure and HLA in healthy donors. PCR used 60 Vbeta primers and 13 Jbeta primers. Assay used: immunoSEQ multiplex PCR; TCRdb lists only in-frame clones, some missing. The table shows over 150,000 clones, with approximately 80% occurring only once. Sample: PBMCs. All receptors derive from a young woman in good health and CMV-seropositive.

This clone was counted once. The chain uses TRBV2 and TRBJ1-6; D not certain. The germline gives CDR1 SNHLY, CDR2 FYNNEI. The V gene lost 5 bases and the J gene lost 7 bases, with 3 bases spanning the gap. The CDR3 length is 11 residues. The CDR3 sequence is CASSQNSPLHF. The CDR3 coding sequence is TGTGCCAGCAGTCAAAATTCACCCCTCCACTTT.

The chain joins TRBV5-6 to TRBJ1-2; perhaps TRBD1 as D (5 bases). With 0 bases removed from V and 7 bases from J, the gap between germline ends came to 10 bases. The germline gives CDR1 SGHDT, CDR2 YYEEEE. This CDR3 region has 13 residues. CDR3 sequence: CASSLVGQGGYTF. The CDR3 nucleotides read TGTGCCAGCAGCTTGGTGGGTCAGGGTGGCTACACCTTC.

About this clone: At one of its ends the junction is not consistent with the germline gene, which may arise from a read error. The gene calls are TRBV2 and TRBJ2-7; 9 positions agree with TRBD1. CDR1 and CDR2 from the germline V gene are SNHLY and FYNNEI. The CDR3 is 13 amino acids. CDR3 loop: CASTRTGVVGLNF. CDR3 sequence (DNA): TGTGCCAGCACCCGGACAGGGGTGGTCGGTTTGAACTTC.

This sequence joins TRBV18 and TRBJ2-7, with D possibly TRBD1 on 5 matching bases. The V and J ends lost 6 bases and 7 bases respectively, with 19 bases between them. The CDR3 is 14 amino acids. Germline CDR1 is KGHSH and CDR2 is LQKENI. CDR3 region: CASSTAAGMEEQYF. CDR3 bases: TGTGCCAGCTCTACTGCGGCAGGGATGGAGGAGCAGTACTTC.

The V call is TRBV5-4, the J call TRBJ1-4; D is perhaps TRBD1 (6 bases). CDR1 is SGHNT, CDR2 YYREEE, per germline (reference sequence). The CDR3 is 16 residues long. Trimming cost V 3 bases and J 8 bases, with 20 bases left between them. Here the CDR3 reads CASSSKQGSRSEKLFF. Written as DNA, the CDR3 is TGTGCCAGCAGCTCCAAACAGGGAAGTAGGTCGGAAAAACTGTTTTTT. Combining the CDR3 with reference TRBV5-4 and TRBJ1-4 gives the whole variable domain ETGVTQSPTHLIKTRGQQVTLRCSSQSGHNTVSWYQQALGQGPQFIFQYYREEENGRGNFPPRFSGLQFPNYSSELNVNALELDDSALYLCASSSKQGSRSEKLFFGSGTQLSVL.

V and J are TRBV7-2 and TRBJ2-3, with 11 bases that match TRBD2. Germline V gives CDR1 SGHTA, CDR2 FQGNSA. After removal of 4 bases from V and 6 bases from J, the junction contained 6 bases not matched to a gene. The CDR3 is 15 residues long. The CDR3 loop reads CASSSLAGGADTQYF. CDR3 bases: TGTGCCAGCAGCTCCCTAGCGGGGGGCGCTGATACGCAGTATTTT.

This clone was counted once. This chain connects TRBV6-5 to TRBJ2-1; possibly TRBD1 for D (5 bases). Deletions cut 0 bases from V and 5 bases from J, with 11 bases between. Per the germline V gene, CDR1 is MNHEY and CDR2 is SVGAGI. This CDR3 is 15 amino acids long. Here the CDR3 reads CASSYSGVGDNEQFF. In DNA form, the CDR3 reads TGTGCCAGCAGTTACTCCGGTGTAGGGGACAATGAGCAGTTCTTC.

The chain uses TRBV5-5 and TRBJ2-7; D is undetermined. The length of the CDR3 is 14 residues. The ends were cut back, 0 bases at V and 6 bases at J, with 13 bases in the middle. Germline V gene data show CDR1 as SGHKS and CDR2 as YYEKEE (reference sequence). DNA of the CDR3: TGTGCCAGCAGCTTGGCCTATACCTTCCTCGAGCAGTACTTC. It yields the protein CASSLAYTFLEQYF.

V usage is TRBV6-6 and J usage is TRBJ2-1, with 8 bases fitting TRBD1. The V segment lost 10 bases and the J segment 4 bases; nucleotides outside the gene matches: 3. This CDR3 contains 12 residues. Germline loops: CDR1 MNHNY, CDR2 SVGAGI (reference sequence). In DNA form, the CDR3 reads TGTGCCACCTGGACAGGGTACAATGAGCAGTTCTTC. Protein: CATWTGYNEQFF.

The V gene is TRBV6-5, the J gene TRBJ1-1, with 7 positions matching TRBD1. Germline CDR1 is MNHEY and CDR2 is SVGAGI. V lost 2 bases and J lost 1; bases outside the gene matches: 1. The CDR3 has 14 residues. The CDR3 DNA reads TGTGCCAGCAGTTACGGGACAGCGAACACTGAAGCTTTCTTT. Residues: CASSYGTANTEAFF.

The chain couples TRBV2 to TRBJ2-1, with a possible D match to TRBD2 (5 bases). The V end lost 7 bases, the J end lost 10 bases, and 17 bases lay between the germline ends. The CDR3 length is 13 residues. Germline values: CDR1 SNHLY, CDR2 FYNNEI. The CDR3 spells CASTMDLSREQFF. The CDR3 DNA reads as TGTGCCAGCACGATGGACTTGTCACGAGAGCAGTTCTTC.

This chain connects TRBV7-2 to TRBJ2-1, with D maybe TRBD2 (6 bases). The CDR3 totals 13 residues. Trimming cost V 2 bases and J 9 bases, with 11 bases left between them. Germline-derived CDR1 and CDR2 are SGHTA and FQGNSA. The CDR3 DNA reads as TGTGCCAGCAGCTTAAGGCAGACTAGTGAGCAGTTCTTC. Its protein product is CASSLRQTSEQFF. The full variable domain, in which reference TRBV7-2 and TRBJ2-1 provide the parts outside the CDR3, is GAGVSQSPSNKVTEKGKDVELRCDPISGHTALYWYRQSLGQGLEFLIYFQGNSAPDKSGLPSDRFSAERTGGSVSTLTIQRTQQEDSAVYLCASSLRQTSEQFFGPGTRLTVL.

This clone was seen only once. The rearrangement joins TRBV18 to TRBJ1-2, with 8 bases fitting TRBD1. Trimming at V came to 5 bases and at J to 0 bases, leaving 14 bases not matched to a gene. CDR3 length equals 18 residues. CDR1 KGHSH and CDR2 LQKENI come from the germline V gene. The CDR3 DNA reads as TGTGCCAGCTCAACGACCCCGACAGGGGAAACGGCTAACTATGGCTACACCTTC. Its protein product is CASSTTPTGETANYGYTF.

The CDR3 DNA is TGTGCCAGCAGTTTAACTAATCAGCCCCAGCATTTT. It encodes CASSLTNQPQHF. The chain has TRBV28 and TRBJ1-5; D unresolved. Per the germline V gene, CDR1 is MDHEN and CDR2 is SYDVKM. V was clipped by 2 bases and J by 4 bases, with 3 bases between them. The CDR3 is 12 residues long.

The genes are TRBV18 and TRBJ1-1; 7 bases map to TRBD1. This CDR3 is 19 amino acids long. V lost 2 bases and J lost 1; bases outside the gene matches: 16. The germline V gene encodes CDR1 KGHSH and CDR2 LQKENI. In DNA, the CDR3 is TGTGCCAGCTCACCAATAGCGTCGGGCAGGGGGACGGGGAACACTGAAGCTTTCTTT. Translation gives CASSPIASGRGTGNTEAFF.

On this clone: Distinct nucleotide sequences in the sample also encode this CDR3. The chain couples TRBV5-1 to TRBJ1-1, with unresolved D. The CDR3 runs to 13 residues. Looked up from germline, CDR1 is SGHRS and CDR2 is YFSETQ. V was pared by 0 bases and J by 1 base, with 4 bases between. The CDR3 DNA reads as TGCGCCAGCAGCTTGGACTCGAACACTGAAGCTTTCTTT. This encodes CASSLDSNTEAFF.

In its sample, this clone was seen once. The V call is TRBV30, the J call TRBJ1-2, with a possible D match to TRBD1 (5 bases). The germline V and J ends were trimmed by 3 bases and 6 bases, with 11 bases remaining between them. This CDR3 has 12 residues. Germline CDR1 is GTSNPN and CDR2 is SVGIG (reference sequence). DNA for the CDR3: TGTGCCTGGAGGGTGGGGGGAAATGGCTACACCTTC. Its translation is CAWRVGGNGYTF.

The rearrangement links TRBV2 to TRBJ2-4, with TRBD2 matching over 8 bases. J was trimmed by 1 base and V by 7 bases; bases with no gene match: 3. The CDR3 runs 14 residues. Per germline, CDR1 SNHLY and CDR2 FYNNEI. The CDR3 is CASIAGLAKNIQYF. The CDR3 DNA is TGTGCCAGCATAGCGGGACTCGCCAAAAACATTCAGTACTTC.

The chain carries TRBV6-5 and TRBJ1-2; D uncertain. V was pared by 8 bases and J by 3 bases, with 13 bases between. The CDR3 is made up of 13 amino acids. Germline CDR1 and CDR2: MNHEY and SVGAGI. CDR3 sequence: CASGLTADYGYTF. The CDR3 bases are TGTGCCAGCGGCCTCACAGCGGACTATGGCTACACCTTC.

The chain is built from TRBV9 and TRBJ2-7; D perhaps matches TRBD2 (6 bases). In germline, CDR1 is SGDLS, CDR2 YYNGEE. CDR3 length equals 15 residues. Trimming pared 3 bases from V and 0 bases from J, leaving 13 bases between. The CDR3 loop is CASSGLVGGSYEQYF. The DNA for the CDR3 is TGTGCCAGCAGCGGGTTGGTGGGGGGCTCCTACGAGCAGTACTTC.

The chain is built from TRBV9 and TRBJ2-2; 11 bases are shared with TRBD2. Germline V gene data show CDR1 as SGDLS and CDR2 as YYNGEE. The CDR3 extends over 16 amino acids. The V and J ends lost 3 bases and 4 bases, in that order; junction bases with no gene match: 5. In DNA form, the CDR3 reads TGTGCCAGCAGCGCAACTAGCGGGGGACCCACCGGGGAGCTGTTTTTT. Protein product: CASSATSGGPTGELFF. Full variable domain (rest looked up from reference TRBV9 and TRBJ2-2): DSGVTQTPKHLITATGQRVTLRCSPRSGDLSVYWYQQSLDQGLQFLIQYYNGEERAKGNILERFSAQQFPDLHSELNLSSLELGDSALYFCASSATSGGPTGELFFGEGSRLTVL.

The rearrangement joins TRBV10-3 to TRBJ1-1, with a weak D call TRBD1 (6 bases). The germline V and J ends were trimmed by 4 bases and 0 bases, with 9 bases remaining between them. Germline-derived CDR1 and CDR2 are ENHRY and SYGVKD. The CDR3 consists of 14 residues. The CDR3 region is CAISGGGMNTEAFF. In nucleotides, the CDR3 is TGTGCCATCAGTGGAGGGGGTATGAACACTGAAGCTTTCTTT.

The chain uses TRBV7-2 and TRBJ2-5, with D possibly TRBD2 on 7 matching bases. In germline, CDR1 is SGHTA, CDR2 FQGNSA. The germline V and J ends were trimmed by 1 base and 4 bases, with 13 bases remaining between them. The CDR3 is 15 residues long. The CDR3 protein is CASSLDSGEGETQYF. The CDR3 DNA reads TGTGCCAGCAGCTTAGATTCAGGGGAGGGAGAGACCCAGTACTTC.

The J gene is TRBJ1-1, the V gene TRBV7-8; D is uncertain. Germline V CDR1 and CDR2: SGHVS, FQNEAQ. The CDR3 extends over 15 amino acids. Trimming removed 0 bases at V and 6 bases at J, with 14 bases between. CDR3 nucleotide sequence: TGTGCCAGCAGCTTAGCGCGGGCATTAGGTTCTGAAGCTTTCTTT. Encoded protein: CASSLARALGSEAFF.

The genes are TRBV27 and TRBJ1-5, with 9 bases identical to TRBD1. V shed 4 bases, J shed 5 bases, and the junction held 9 bases outside the gene matches. There are 16 residues in the CDR3. Germline loops: CDR1 MNHEY, CDR2 SMNVEV (reference sequence). CDR3 sequence (DNA): TGTGCCAGCAGTTCTCAGGGACAGGGAGGGTATCAGCCCCAGCATTTT. Protein product: CASSSQGQGGYQPQHF.

The chain links TRBV11-2 to TRBJ2-1, with 8 nucleotides matching TRBD1. The V gene end was trimmed by 2 bases and the J gene end by 6 bases; junction bases not matched to a gene: 6. Germline-derived CDR1 and CDR2 are SGHAT and FQNNGV. This CDR3 has 15 amino acids. The CDR3 reads CASSLTGGGFNEQFF. The CDR3 DNA is TGTGCCAGCAGCTTAACAGGGGGTGGTTTCAATGAGCAGTTCTTC.

V is TRBV6-6 and J is TRBJ1-5, with TRBD1 matching over 7 bases. J lost 1 base, V lost 5 bases, and 5 bases had no gene match. Germline assignment: CDR1 MNHNY and CDR2 SVGAGI (reference sequence). This CDR3 has 15 residues. The CDR3 sequence is CASSVQGSSNQPQHF. The CDR3 DNA reads as TGTGCCAGCAGTGTACAGGGGAGCAGCAATCAGCCCCAGCATTTT.

The rearrangement uses TRBV10-3 and TRBJ2-1; 7 bases line up with TRBD2. CDR3 length equals 13 residues. The V segment lost 4 bases and the J segment 10 bases; nucleotides outside the gene matches: 7. CDR1 ENHRY and CDR2 SYGVKD come from the germline V gene. The CDR3 nucleotides are TGTGCCATCAGTGGGGGGACTACTTGGGAGCAGTTCTTC. This codes for CAISGGTTWEQFF.

The chain uses TRBV23-1 and TRBJ2-3, with D uncertain. TRBV23-1 is filed as an ORF, its function uncertain. Trimming shortened V by 10 bases and J by 3 bases, and 8 bases separated the two germline ends. The CDR3 sequence is 11 residues long. The CDR3 DNA reads as TGCGCCATCATCTATACAGATACGCAGTATTTT. Translation gives CAIIYTDTQYF.

The chain uses TRBV6-6 and TRBJ2-2; D might be TRBD1 (5 bases). This CDR3 contains 15 residues. V lost 0 bases, J lost 4 bases, and 9 bases lay in between. Germline V gene sequence: CDR1 MNHNY, CDR2 SVGAGI (reference sequence). CDR3 sequence reads: CASSYSPQGTGELFF. CDR3 coding DNA: TGTGCCAGCAGTTACTCGCCTCAGGGCACCGGGGAGCTGTTTTTT.

The genes are TRBV7-3 and TRBJ2-1; maybe TRBD2 (6 bases). V was shortened by 8 bases and J by 0 bases, with 17 bases between the two germline ends. The CDR3 runs to 16 residues. Germline-derived CDR1 and CDR2 are SGHTA and FQGTGA. The CDR3 sequence: CASGQSAGGSYNEQFF. The CDR3 region has the DNA TGTGCCAGCGGTCAAAGTGCCGGGGGCTCCTACAATGAGCAGTTCTTC.